A selection of T cell receptor beta chains follows, all from one sample in a study of cytomegalovirus exposure and HLA in healthy donors. TCRdb's table, derived via immunoSEQ multiplex PCR, lists solely in-frame clones and lacks some. The sample records under 110,000 clones, approximately 70% being singletons. Sequenced material: PBMCs. The receptors derive from a boy aged 5 to 17 in good health and CMV-seronegative. Each CDR3 is given with its conserved first and last residue. The order of the fields is V gene, CDR3 protein.

V gene: TRBV5-5; CDR3 protein: CASSLGTGLSYYEQYF
V gene: TRBV27; CDR3 protein: CASSPDYEETQYF
V gene: TRBV28; CDR3 protein: CASVRRGQGYEQYF
V gene: TRBV15; CDR3 protein: CATSRRDGTVNQPQHF
V gene: TRBV2; CDR3 protein: CASSEEAGSIVGYTF
V gene: TRBV9; CDR3 protein: CASSAGGSETQYF
V gene: TRBV5-4; CDR3 protein: CASSPKGQRTSGRRANVLTF
V gene: TRBV7-9; CDR3 protein: CASSSSLPTGEKLFF
V gene: TRBV6-5; CDR3 protein: CASSYSAGGSDTQYF
V gene: TRBV6-4; CDR3 protein: CASSAGLSSTDTQYF
V gene: TRBV2; CDR3 protein: CASSEIGGLAGVSTDTQYF
V gene: TRBV6-5; CDR3 protein: CASRTSGSGQETQYF
V gene: TRBV5-4; CDR3 protein: CASSLGGRAPGELFF
V gene: TRBV5-1; CDR3 protein: CASTASGGHNTEAFF
V gene: TRBV4-1; CDR3 protein: CASSQDWLAEYNEQFF
V gene: TRBV28; CDR3 protein: CASSRVLSNQPQHF
V gene: TRBV7-8; CDR3 protein: CASSLGAGKGYGYTF
V gene: TRBV7-3; CDR3 protein: CASSRLGPPDTQYF
V gene: TRBV27; CDR3 protein: CASSFGRPGLMNTEAFF
V gene: TRBV7-9; CDR3 protein: CASSLEGVRGYTF
V gene: TRBV4-1; CDR3 protein: CASSQWVTGETQYF
V gene: TRBV19; CDR3 protein: CASSIQRGHNEQFF
V gene: TRBV6-5; CDR3 protein: CASSYQGAGEKLFF
V gene: TRBV7-9; CDR3 protein: CASSPTSGRGSYNEQFF
V gene: TRBV10-3; CDR3 protein: CAIGDISNQPQHF
V gene: TRBV4-2; CDR3 protein: CASSPPTGADTQYF
V gene: TRBV10-3; CDR3 protein: CAISESAGGRGSNQPQHF
V gene: TRBV28; CDR3 protein: CASSPGLALYEQYF
V gene: TRBV2; CDR3 protein: CASSPGLAGGPSSYNEQFF
V gene: TRBV7-6; CDR3 protein: CASSAGQGGYGYTF
V gene: TRBV7-8; CDR3 protein: CASSLVEGPTEAFF
V gene: TRBV7-9; CDR3 protein: CASSVNRDPLGGAFF
V gene: TRBV28; CDR3 protein: CASDRGSSYNEQFF
V gene: TRBV5-6; CDR3 protein: CASSPRGRGEDTQYF
V gene: TRBV30; CDR3 protein: CAWSGQHYGYTF
V gene: TRBV4-3; CDR3 protein: CASRANEKLFF
V gene: TRBV2; CDR3 protein: CASEGLAGADTQYF
V gene: TRBV9; CDR3 protein: CASSVAERATVYEQYF
V gene: TRBV5-4; CDR3 protein: CASTPITNTGELFF
V gene: TRBV27; CDR3 protein: CASSPSSYRAYGYTF
V gene: TRBV16; CDR3 protein: CASSQSEGRVYEQYF
V gene: TRBV27; CDR3 protein: CASSLATEVAGGHNEQFF
V gene: TRBV7-3; CDR3 protein: CASSPWDSNEQFF
V gene: TRBV6-6; CDR3 protein: CASSYGGAQTEAFF
V gene: TRBV7-3; CDR3 protein: CASSLVGVTDTQYF
V gene: TRBV28; CDR3 protein: CASSLSAFGSYEQYF
V gene: TRBV7-2; CDR3 protein: CASSSSIREDTQYF